The clone carrying this TCR beta chain was observed at least ten times. Its antigen remains unidentified. The library protocol tagged individual cDNA molecules with unique molecular identifiers. TCRdb re-called the 5' RACE reads with MiXCR, one entry per CDR3 protein. Here the sample spans tens of thousands of distinct CDR3 sequences, 10% to 15% being singletons. This specimen belongs to a study of early T cells in non-severe SARS-CoV-2 infection. In the study overall: Sequencing input comprised bulk RNA from unsorted whole blood; chain pairing was not available. Whole-study findings and limits: Anti-spike CD8 specificities were favored by VDJdb matching, whose results missed private and CD4 specificities.

This CDR3 is built from 13 residues. Trimming removed 8 bases from V and 8 bases from J, with 19 bases in between. Germline V gene data show CDR1 as GTSNPN and CDR2 as SVGIG (reference sequence). The chain has TRBV30 and TRBJ2-1; D may be TRBD2 (6 bases). Sequencing was done on a sample of whole blood. The clonotype originates from an adult who was a healthcare worker with PCR-confirmed SARS-CoV-2 infection or an uninfected control (not recorded which). CDR3 amino acids: CAAASGGLHEQFF. In DNA form, the CDR3 reads TGTGCCGCAGCTTCCGGGGGTCTCCATGAGCAGTTCTTC.